Sequencing of this T cell receptor beta chain was carried out in a study of regulatory T cells in long-lasting Graves disease. Comment on this clonotype: The target antigen is unknown.

Findings and limits, study-wide: Persistent disease was characterized by preferential usage of TRBV28, TRBJ1-2 and TRBJ2-5.

The CDR3 has 15 amino acids. The V gene's germline CDR1 is LGHDT and CDR2 YNNKEL (reference sequence). V lost 1 base to trimming and J lost 4 bases, with 11 bases between them. Time point defined: newly diagnosed GD, antithyroid drugs for less than 3 months. The TCR library was made from RNA that had been extracted from PBMCs in TRIzol. Library construction for TCR beta used iRepertoire HTBI primers and Arm-PCR of CDR3 regions. One entry per CDR3 protein, called by TCRdb with MiXCR from the multiplex PCR reads. The repertoire holds hundreds of thousands of distinct CDR3 sequences, with about 16% as singletons. The data were also submitted as part of a second study, on T cells in Graves' hyperthyroidism and ophthalmopathy.

V and J are TRBV3-1 and TRBJ2-1; possible D gene TRBD2, 6 bases. The TCR sequence derives from a woman aged 30 to 39 with Graves disease. The sample consisted of peripheral blood mononuclear cells (PBMCs), taken at new diagnosis, from a patient treated with antithyroid drugs. CDR3 in amino acids: CASSQGGLTYNEQFF. In nucleotides, the CDR3 is TGTGCCAGCAGCCAAGGTGGACTAACTTACAATGAGCAGTTCTTC.